Listed here are 27 T cell receptor beta chains from one sample, sequenced in a study of cytomegalovirus exposure and HLA in healthy donors (dated by TCRdb to 2016 to 2017). The library was produced with the immunoSEQ multiplex PCR assay. For the multiplex PCR, a mixture combining 60 forward primers for TCR Vbeta segments and 13 reverse primers for TCR Jbeta segments was used. TCRdb took over this immuneACCESS table, retaining in-frame rearrangements with V and J assigned. Such tables are incomplete; in checked studies, under half of the missing clones stem from an unresolved V gene, and the remainder is unexplained. Recorded for this sample are about 170,000 clones; 70% to 90% of them occurred a single time. Jointly, the top ten make up approximately 2.5% of the sample. The sample consisted of PBMCs. Receptors originate from a man aged 25-45 years in good health and CMV-seropositive.

This clone was observed a few times. This sequence joins TRBV6-6 and TRBJ1-4; TRBD1 matches 7 bases. This CDR3 comprises 16 residues. Germline CDR1 MNHNY, CDR2 SVGAGI (reference sequence). The J segment lost 7 bases and the V segment lost 6 bases, leaving 14 bases of the junction unmatched. The CDR3 is CASSSLEGAVGEKLFF. DNA of the CDR3: TGTGCCAGCAGCTCCCTGGAGGGGGCGGTTGGTGAAAAACTGTTTTTT.

This clone has only one observation. The V gene is TRBV5-1, the J gene TRBJ1-2; 9 nucleotides align to TRBD1. CDR3 size: 16 residues. With 5 bases clipped from V and 3 bases from J, the junction kept 11 bases outside the gene matches. Germline V CDR1 and CDR2: SGHRS, YFSETQ. The CDR3 DNA reads as TGCGCCAGCAGGGGTATAATGACAGGGGGTGACTATGGCTACACCTTC. This translates into CASRGIMTGGDYGYTF.

The chain links TRBV29-1 to TRBJ1-4; D is unresolved. The V gene lost 4 bases and the J gene lost 3 bases, with 9 bases spanning the gap. This CDR3 is 13 amino acids long. Germline V gives CDR1 SQVTM, CDR2 ANQGSEA. The CDR3 nucleotides are TGCAGCGTTGGGGCAGAATCTAATGAAAAACTGTTTTTT. Translating gives CSVGAESNEKLFF.

Turning to this clone: One junction end disagrees with the germline gene, perhaps due to a read error. The chain joins TRBV19 to TRBJ1-2, with TRBD1 matching over 7 bases. CDR3 length: 14 residues. Germline CDR1 LNHDA, CDR2 SQIVND (reference sequence). The CDR3 reads CASSRGQDSYGYTF. Written as DNA, the CDR3 is TGTGCCAGTAGTAGAGGACAGGACTCCTATGGCTACACATTC.

This chain links TRBV4-1 with TRBJ2-1; 7 bases are shared with TRBD1. The CDR3 extends over 16 amino acids. From germline, CDR1 is MGHRA and CDR2 YSYEKL. The ends lost 4 bases at V and 4 bases at J; junction bases unmatched: 10. Written as DNA, the CDR3 is TGCGCCAGCAGCCCCCGACAGGGTCCGTCGTACAATGAGCAGTTCTTC. Its protein product is CASSPRQGPSYNEQFF.

This chain joins TRBV9 and TRBJ1-2; D gene unclear. V dropped 0 bases and J dropped 4 bases, with 13 bases sitting between them. This CDR3 has 15 amino acids. CDR1 and CDR2 (germline): SGDLS, YYNGEE. The CDR3 DNA reads TGTGCCAGCAGCGTAGCCCCCTCTGGTAGCTATGGCTACACCTTC. Protein sequence: CASSVAPSGSYGYTF.

V and J are TRBV7-9 and TRBJ1-6; no definite D call. V lost 7 bases and J 3 bases, leaving 13 bases between the germline ends. From germline, CDR1 is SEHNR and CDR2 FQNEAQ (reference sequence). The CDR3 has 15 residues. The CDR3 DNA sequence: TGTGCCAGCACCGGCCCGGGTCTCTATAATTCACCCCTCCACTTT. This gives the protein CASTGPGLYNSPLHF.

This clone was detected a few times. The V call is TRBV15, the J call TRBJ2-1, with 12 bases lining up with TRBD2. Germline lookup yields CDR1 LNHNV and CDR2 YYDKDF (reference sequence). This CDR3 spans 15 amino acids. With V trimmed by 2 bases and J by 8 bases, 4 bases remained unmatched. The CDR3 DNA reads as TGTGCCACCAGCAGACTAGCGGGAGGGTATCATGAGCAGTTCTTC. It is translated as CATSRLAGGYHEQFF. Filled out from reference TRBV15 and TRBJ2-1, the complete variable domain reads DAMVIQNPRYQVTQFGKPVTLSCSQTLNHNVMYWYQQKSSQAPKLLFHYYDKDFNNEADTPDNFQSRRPNTSFCFLDIRSPGLGDTAMYLCATSRLAGGYHEQFFGPGTRLTVL.

V gene TRBV6-5 combines with J gene TRBJ1-2; no clear D gene. The CDR3 has 12 residues. V lost 10 bases and J 4 bases, leaving 13 bases between the germline ends. The V gene's germline CDR1 is MNHEY and CDR2 SVGAGI. DNA of the CDR3: TGTGCCACGACGGCAAGGAGCTATGGCTACACCTTC. Amino acid sequence: CATTARSYGYTF.

The rearrangement uses TRBV7-6 and TRBJ2-3; 9 bases align to TRBD2. Germline trimming cut 3 bases from V and 2 bases from J; bases unmatched to any gene: 3. The CDR3 length is 15 residues. CDR1 and CDR2 (germline): SGHVS, FNYEAQ. The CDR3, as DNA: TGTGCCAGCAGCTTGACTAGCGGACCCACAGATACGCAGTATTTT. Translating gives CASSLTSGPTDTQYF. Full variable domain (missing parts from reference TRBV7-6 and TRBJ2-3): GAGVSQSPRYKVTKRGQDVALRCDPISGHVSLYWYRQALGQGPEFLTYFNYEAQQDKSGLPNDRFSAERPEGSISTLTIQRTEQRDSAMYRCASSLTSGPTDTQYFGPGTRLTVL.

The rearrangement joins TRBV7-9 to TRBJ2-2, with D possibly being TRBD2 (5 bases). V lost 5 bases and J lost 4, with 11 bases in between. There are 14 residues in the CDR3. From germline, CDR1 is SEHNR and CDR2 FQNEAQ (reference sequence). The CDR3 coding sequence is TGTGCCAGCAGCGAAGTAGGAGGCACCGGGGAGCTGTTTTTT. This encodes CASSEVGGTGELFF.

This clone was seen more than once but under ten times. The CDR3 coding sequence is TGTGCCAGCAGCTTAGGCAGGGGTCGCTACGAGCAGTACGTC. Translated: CASSLGRGRYEQYV. The chain recombines TRBV7-8 with TRBJ2-7; tentatively, D is TRBD1 (6 bases). V was clipped by 1 base and J by 3 bases, with 10 bases between them. Germline values: CDR1 SGHVS, CDR2 FQNEAQ. CDR3 size: 14 residues.

CDR3 residues: CASSLEEKRDSSYEQYF. The CDR3 nucleotides are TGTGCCAGCAGCCTGGAGGAGAAGCGGGATAGCTCCTACGAGCAGTACTTC. The V gene is TRBV5-4, the J gene TRBJ2-7, with 7 bases matching TRBD2. Germline CDR1 reads SGHNT; CDR2 reads YYREEE (reference sequence). V dropped 4 bases and J dropped 0; count of bases not matched to a gene: 13. The CDR3 has 17 residues. Based on the CDR3 plus reference TRBV5-4 and TRBJ2-7, the full variable domain is ETGVTQSPTHLIKTRGQQVTLRCSSQSGHNTVSWYQQALGQGPQFIFQYYREEENGRGNFPPRFSGLQFPNYSSELNVNALELDDSALYLCASSLEEKRDSSYEQYFGPGTRLTVT.

The chain has TRBV9 and TRBJ1-3; D remains unclear. Germline CDR1 SGDLS, CDR2 YYNGEE. The CDR3 covers 15 residues. Trimming pared 4 bases from V and 1 base from J, leaving 12 bases between. The CDR3 region has the DNA TGTGCCAGCAGCCCGGGGTCCGTGTCTGGAAACACCATATATTTT. Translation gives CASSPGSVSGNTIYF.

The genes are TRBV6-5 and TRBJ2-6; a possible D gene is TRBD2 (6 bases). The V end lost 5 bases, the J end lost 0 bases, and 8 bases lay between the germline ends. Germline values: CDR1 MNHEY, CDR2 SVGAGI. The CDR3 sequence is 15 residues long. The DNA for the CDR3 is TGTGCCAGCAGTGGGGACTTCTCTGGGGCCAACGTCCTGACTTTC. This encodes CASSGDFSGANVLTF.

The chain has TRBV7-2 and TRBJ1-1; D gene ambiguous. V was cut by 10 bases and J by 2 bases, with 8 bases left in between. The germline V gene has CDR1 SGHTA and CDR2 FQGNSA. CDR3 size: 11 residues. The CDR3 here is CATSRNTEAFF. The CDR3 coding sequence is TGTGCCACTAGTAGAAACACTGAAGCTTTCTTT.

This clone was seen only once. The chain joins TRBV2 to TRBJ2-7; 9 positions agree with TRBD2. The CDR3 consists of 15 residues. Looked up from germline, CDR1 is SNHLY and CDR2 is FYNNEI. With 4 bases clipped from V and 2 bases from J, the junction kept 6 bases outside the gene matches. The CDR3 sequence: CASSVGSGRTYEQYF. The CDR3 nucleotides read TGTGCCAGCAGTGTAGGTAGCGGGAGAACCTACGAGCAGTACTTC.

This clone appeared a single time. The chain couples TRBV5-5 to TRBJ2-3; 8 bases match TRBD2. V lost 2 bases, J lost 4 bases, and 12 bases stayed unmatched. The CDR3 totals 17 residues. CDR1 and CDR2 (germline): SGHKS, YYEKEE (reference sequence). The CDR3 sequence is CASSFVPAGGGSDTQYF. In nucleotides, the CDR3 is TGTGCCAGCAGCTTCGTCCCCGCGGGAGGAGGTTCAGATACGCAGTATTTT.

The chain is built from TRBV5-4 and TRBJ2-3; tentatively, D is TRBD2 (6 bases). This CDR3 contains 16 residues. Germline assignment: CDR1 SGHNT and CDR2 YYREEE (reference sequence). V lost 2 bases and J lost 2, with 15 bases in between. CDR3 region: CASSLKASVTTDTQYF. DNA of the CDR3: TGTGCCAGCAGCTTAAAGGCTAGCGTTACCACAGATACGCAGTATTTT.

CDR3 protein: CASSPISLGGASYNEQFF. CDR3 nucleotides: TGTGCCAGCTCACCTATCTCCCTAGGAGGGGCCAGTTACAATGAGCAGTTCTTC. The chain combines TRBV18 with TRBJ2-1; tentative D call: TRBD2 (6 bases). The CDR3 sequence is 18 residues long. Germline V gene lookup returns CDR1 KGHSH and CDR2 LQKENI. Between the trimmed V and J ends, which lost 3 bases and 4 bases, there was a span of 22 bases. The variable domain in full, with the rest retrieved from reference TRBV18 and TRBJ2-1, is NAGVMQNPRHLVRRRGQEARLRCSPMKGHSHVYWYRQLPEEGLKFMVYLQKENIIDESGMPKERFSAEFPKEGPSILRIQQVVRGDSAAYFCASSPISLGGASYNEQFFGPGTRLTVL.

This chain uses TRBV6-5 with TRBJ1-2; no reliable D call. Germline CDR1 MNHEY, CDR2 SVGAGI. The CDR3 runs 11 residues. V was pared by 11 bases and J by 1 base, with 8 bases between. The CDR3, as DNA: TGTGCCTCCGGGATTAACTATGGCTACACCTTC. Translated: CASGINYGYTF.

The chain employs TRBV27 and TRBJ2-7; 9 nucleotides align to TRBD1. Trimming removed 5 bases from V and 1 base from J; junction bases left unmatched: 12. CDR3 length: 17 residues. CDR1 is MNHEY, CDR2 SMNVEV, per germline (reference sequence). The CDR3 sequence: CASSPFNRGRTSYEQYF. The CDR3 region has the DNA TGTGCCAGCAGTCCCTTTAACAGGGGGCGTACGTCCTACGAGCAGTACTTC.

The chain is built from TRBV18 and TRBJ2-7; 7 nucleotides line up with TRBD2. This CDR3 is built from 13 residues. Losses at the gene ends were 2 bases for V and 5 bases for J; bases not matched to a gene: 3. The germline V gene has CDR1 KGHSH and CDR2 LQKENI. DNA for the CDR3: TGTGCCAGCTCACCAGCGGGAGAAGACGAGCAGTACTTC. This gives the protein CASSPAGEDEQYF.

The J gene is TRBJ2-5, the V gene TRBV29-1; TRBD1 agrees at 9 bases. Per germline, CDR1 SQVTM and CDR2 ANQGSEA. The ends lost 6 bases at V and 2 bases at J; junction bases unmatched: 1. The CDR3 consists of 12 residues. This chain's CDR3 is CSVGTGQETQYF. The CDR3 DNA sequence: TGCAGCGTAGGGACAGGGCAAGAGACCCAGTACTTC.

This chain uses TRBV7-9 with TRBJ2-3, with unresolved D. In germline, CDR1 is SEHNR, CDR2 FQNEAQ (reference sequence). The CDR3 extends over 12 amino acids. V gave up 4 bases and J gave up 9 bases, with 11 bases separating them. The CDR3 DNA follows: TGTGCCAGCAGCTCCCAGCGAGGCACGCAGTATTTT. Translated, it gives CASSSQRGTQYF.

The gene calls are TRBV19 and TRBJ2-5, with TRBD2 matching over 13 bases. The CDR3 covers 17 residues. CDR1 and CDR2 (germline): LNHDA, SQIVND (reference sequence). J was trimmed by 2 bases and V by 4 bases; bases with no gene match: 7. The CDR3 is CASSSLRTSGRQETQYF. The CDR3 region has the DNA TGTGCCAGTAGTAGCCTACGGACTAGCGGGAGACAAGAGACCCAGTACTTC.

The J gene is TRBJ2-7, the V gene TRBV5-1; TRBD1 matches 7 bases. J lost 6 bases, V lost 7 bases, and 10 bases had no gene match. The CDR3 covers 13 residues. Germline CDR1 SGHRS, CDR2 YFSETQ. As DNA, the CDR3 is TGCGCCAGCCGAGAGACAGGGACGGGCGAGCAGTACTTC. Translated: CASRETGTGEQYF. The variable domain in full, with the rest retrieved from reference TRBV5-1 and TRBJ2-7, is KAGVTQTPRYLIKTRGQQVTLSCSPISGHRSVSWYQQTPGQGLQFLFEYFSETQRNKGNFPGRFSGRQFSNSRSEMNVSTLELGDSALYLCASRETGTGEQYFGPGTRLTVT.